The rows below give T cell receptor beta chains drawn from one sample of a study of shared clonotypes between healthy human individuals. The assay was immunoSEQ multiplex PCR, and TCRdb's table has in-frame clones only and misses some. Found here are under 700,000 clones, approximately 95% of them singletons; the top ten hold around 0.11%. Sequences were obtained from naive CD8+ T cells sorted from blood. These receptor sequences come from a woman between 25 and 40 years old in good health. Both conserved end residues are trimmed from each CDR3. Each record gives: V gene, J gene, CDR3 protein.

TRBV7-9	TRBJ1-2	ASSTTGLYGYT
TRBV5-1	TRBJ2-7	ASSFYSPERDPYEQY
TRBV5-1	TRBJ2-7	ASSLVRTSGNYEQY
TRBV5-4	TRBJ2-5	ASSLSPSETQY
TRBV7-9	TRBJ2-1	ASSLSSGVYNEQF
TRBV29-1	TRBJ1-1	SVVTPRDAF
TRBV9	TRBJ2-7	ASCFTLTEQY
TRBV13	TRBJ2-1	ASSLGLANWEQF
TRBV29-1	TRBJ2-7	SVEAGTGDYEQY
TRBV27	TRBJ1-1	ASSPRGMNTEAF
TRBV7-6	TRBJ2-2	ASSAGLAGVTGELF
TRBV28	TRBJ2-7	ASSPLTGASYEQY
TRBV7-9	TRBJ2-7	ASSLGDSYEQY
TRBV10-2	TRBJ2-2	ATLGLAGVGTGELF
TRBV9	-	ASSVEGLAGGYEQY
TRBV28	TRBJ2-1	ASSDSSYNEQF
TRBV19	TRBJ2-7	ASSIVPGQTYEQY
TRBV5-1	TRBJ2-7	ASSSGRPYEQY
TRBV7-8	TRBJ2-7	ASSLEGPGLGSYEQY
TRBV28	TRBJ2-3	ASSLGADTQY
TRBV27	TRBJ1-1	ASSLSVRTEAF
TRBV5-1	TRBJ2-7	ASSWDGSSSYEQY